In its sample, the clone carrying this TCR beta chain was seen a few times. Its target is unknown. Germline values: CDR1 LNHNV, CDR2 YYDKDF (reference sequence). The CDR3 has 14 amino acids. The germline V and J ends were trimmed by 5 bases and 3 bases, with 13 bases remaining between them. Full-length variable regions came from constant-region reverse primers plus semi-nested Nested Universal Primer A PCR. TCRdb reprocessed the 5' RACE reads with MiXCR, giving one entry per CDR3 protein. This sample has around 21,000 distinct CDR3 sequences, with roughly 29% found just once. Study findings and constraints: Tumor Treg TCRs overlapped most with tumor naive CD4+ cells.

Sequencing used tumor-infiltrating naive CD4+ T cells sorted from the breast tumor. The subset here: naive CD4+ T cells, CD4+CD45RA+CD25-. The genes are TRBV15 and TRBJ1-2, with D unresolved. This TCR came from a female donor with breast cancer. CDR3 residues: CATSRTGTHYGYTF. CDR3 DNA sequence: TGTGCCACCAGCCGGACTGGTACCCACTATGGCTACACCTTC.